This T cell receptor beta chain originates from a study of blood T cell repertoires in COVID-19. At the level of the study: The origin of the acute and convalescent COVID-19 samples was the United States, Italy and Spain.

Participants spanned ages about 18 to 90 years and resided in roughly 22 US areas. Assignments of participants to cohorts depended upon their own reported clinical history. Per the study methods: Counts of nucleated cells, estimated from reference gene primer amplification, were obtained. Sequencing was performed with immunoSEQ multiplex PCR; in TCRdb, only in-frame clones are kept and a portion is missing. V and J calls and clone size are copied from that table; D and trimming were computed from the DNA. The sample records 250,000 to 300,000 clones, approximately 90% being singletons. Input material: PBMCs or T cells enriched from blood (not recorded which). This TCR came from a woman aged 40 to 49 with acute COVID-19.

Written as DNA, the CDR3 is TGTGCCAGCAGCTTGTGGCAGGGTTCCTACGAGCAGTACTTC. Translating it yields CASSLWQGSYEQYF. The chain joins TRBV5-6 to TRBJ2-7; possible D gene TRBD1, 5 bases. V gave up 1 base and J gave up 1 base, with 9 bases separating them. The germline V gene has CDR1 SGHDT and CDR2 YYEEEE. The CDR3 covers 14 residues.